This record covers a single TCR beta chain. Its antigen is unknown. The sample holds no much larger clone one base away, and base qualities are not on file. The CDR3, from cysteine to phenylalanine, totals 11 residues. The sequence is cut down to CDR3 DNA, 33 bases in frame from base 1. V is pared back by 5 bases and J by 1 base, with 5 bases lying between the germline termini. The germline V gene (reference sequence) yields DFQATT for CDR1 and SNEGSKA for CDR2. Using the immunoSEQ hsTCRbeta Kit, TCR beta CDR3 regions were sequenced from DNA. The original pipeline was this. The ImmunoSEQ Analyzer was used to analyse the TCR sequencing data. T cell clonality was defined as 1 minus Pielou's evenness computed on productive rearrangements. T cell diversity was measured with the inverse Simpson index on productive templates. T cell density was TCR beta template counts normalized to usable DNA, estimated by amplifying and sequencing housekeeping genes. TCR metrics were compared across histologic stages using two-sided Kruskal-Wallis tests. As stored in TCRdb, this immuneACCESS dataset retains in-frame rearrangements with V and J assigned. A fraction of the clones does not appear; measured against another copy, unresolved V genes explain less than half of the discrepancy, and the remainder lacks a known reason. V and J calls plus clone size are reproduced from that table; the DNA served to infer D and trimming. This sample gives around 9,900 clones in total; around 90% of them show up just once. Together, the top ten hold under 3% of the sample.

This sample is part of a study of immune evolution from preneoplasia to lung adenocarcinoma (dated by TCRdb to about 2021). For context, the study as a whole: HLA loss of heterozygosity was seen in roughly 6.6%, 14% and 36% of AIS, MIA and ADC lesions, and in no AAH lesions. Immune contexture across lung adenocarcinoma precursors and invasive adenocarcinoma was profiled using immune gene expression, TCR sequencing and multiplex immunofluorescence. Resected precursor lesions (AAH, AIS, MIA) and invasive adenocarcinomas were each compared against paired morphologically normal lung tissue. The sample size depended on which specimens were available, not on a prior power calculation. Whole exome sequencing and methylation data from the same cohort of nodules were integrated with the immune data. A total of around 58 patients with pulmonary nodules who underwent surgical resection were included in the overall cohort. TCR sequencing data were obtained from about 49 patients. It was reported in the study that approximately 99 samples were used for TCR sequencing. POLYSOLVER was used to infer Class I HLA alleles from exome data, while LOHHLA was used to detect allele-specific HLA loss. Study-wide findings and limitations: KRAS-mutant nodules showed the highest T cell clonality compared with EGFR-mutant or double wild-type lesions. Normal lung showed the highest clonality, whereas later-stage lesions appeared to have higher T cell density and diversity but lower clonality. The findings reflected association rather than direct causation, and larger cohorts with long-term follow-up and longitudinal biopsies were considered necessary. Normal lung had the highest top T cell clone frequencies, and these frequencies appeared to fall progressively from AAH through AIS, MIA and invasive adenocarcinoma. Because all patients came from Japan and China, whether the findings apply to Western populations was uncertain.

Patients underwent resection in Japan or China between the mid-2010s and the late 2010s. Two lung cancer pathologists independently confirmed the histologic diagnosis of each case on H&E slides. Macro-dissection after pathologic assessment enriched premalignant or tumor cells for nucleic acid extraction. DNA was isolated from FFPE tissue using the AllPrep DNA/RNA FFPE Kit. The material sequenced was FFPE invasive lung adenocarcinoma tissue. In light of the paper, this sample's cell subset or site label describes: frankly invasive lung adenocarcinoma (ADC). The TCR comes from a person aged 70 to 79 with invasive lung adenocarcinoma. Some clones in this sample may be carry-over from other donors' samples. The V gene is TRBV20-1 and the J gene is TRBJ2-5, with the D gene uncertain. Here is the DNA: TGCAGTGCTGGAGCCCAAGAGACCCAGTACTTC. This sequence encodes CSAGAQETQYF.